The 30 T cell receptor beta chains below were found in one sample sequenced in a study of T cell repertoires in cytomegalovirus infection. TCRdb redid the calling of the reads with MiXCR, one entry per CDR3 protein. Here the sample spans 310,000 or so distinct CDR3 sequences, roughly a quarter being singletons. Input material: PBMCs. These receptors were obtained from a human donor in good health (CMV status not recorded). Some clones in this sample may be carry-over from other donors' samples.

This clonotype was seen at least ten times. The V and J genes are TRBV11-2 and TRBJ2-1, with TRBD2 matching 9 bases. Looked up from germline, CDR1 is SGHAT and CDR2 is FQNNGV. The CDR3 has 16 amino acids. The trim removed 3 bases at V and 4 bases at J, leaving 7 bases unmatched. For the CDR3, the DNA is TGTGCCAGCAGCTTCAATAGCGGGGGCGATTACAATGAGCAGTTCTTC. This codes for CASSFNSGGDYNEQFF.

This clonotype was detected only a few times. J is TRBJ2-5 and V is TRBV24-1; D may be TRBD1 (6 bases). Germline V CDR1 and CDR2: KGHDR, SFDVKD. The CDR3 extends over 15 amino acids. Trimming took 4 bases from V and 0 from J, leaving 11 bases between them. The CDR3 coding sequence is TGTGCCACCAGTGACGAGAGGGGGAACCAAGAGACCCAGTACTTC. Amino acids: CATSDERGNQETQYF.

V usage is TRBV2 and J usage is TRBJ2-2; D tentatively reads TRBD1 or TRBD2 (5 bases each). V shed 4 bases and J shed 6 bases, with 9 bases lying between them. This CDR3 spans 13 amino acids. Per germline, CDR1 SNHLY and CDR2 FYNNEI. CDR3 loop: CASSVRGAGELFF. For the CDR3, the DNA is TGTGCCAGCAGTGTTCGAGGGGCCGGGGAGCTGTTTTTT.

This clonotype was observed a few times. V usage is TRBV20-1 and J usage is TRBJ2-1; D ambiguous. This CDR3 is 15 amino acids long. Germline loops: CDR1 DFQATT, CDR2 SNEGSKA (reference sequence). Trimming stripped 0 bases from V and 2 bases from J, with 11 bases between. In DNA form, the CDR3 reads TGCAGTGCTAGAGAAGTACACAAACCCTACAATGAGCAGTTCTTC. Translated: CSAREVHKPYNEQFF.

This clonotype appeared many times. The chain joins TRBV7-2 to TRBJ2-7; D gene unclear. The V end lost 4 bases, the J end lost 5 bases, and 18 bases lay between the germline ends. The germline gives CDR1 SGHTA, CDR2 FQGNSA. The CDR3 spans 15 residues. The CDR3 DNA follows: TGTGCCAGCAGCTCCAGTACCTTCGGGCCCCACGAGCAGTACTTC. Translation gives CASSSSTFGPHEQYF.

CDR3 residues: CASLGQANTEAFF. CDR3 DNA: TGTGCCAGCTTGGGACAGGCGAACACTGAAGCTTTCTTT. This chain connects TRBV18 to TRBJ1-1; 8 nucleotides line up with TRBD1. This CDR3 contains 13 residues. V was clipped by 7 bases and J by 1 base; unmatched bases: 2. CDR1 and CDR2 (germline): KGHSH, LQKENI.

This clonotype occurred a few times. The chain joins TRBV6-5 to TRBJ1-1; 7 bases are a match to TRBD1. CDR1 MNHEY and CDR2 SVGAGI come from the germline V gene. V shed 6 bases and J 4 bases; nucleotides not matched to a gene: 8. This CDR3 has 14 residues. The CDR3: CASSRDSWGTEAFF. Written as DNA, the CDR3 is TGTGCCAGCAGCCGGGACAGCTGGGGCACTGAAGCTTTCTTT.

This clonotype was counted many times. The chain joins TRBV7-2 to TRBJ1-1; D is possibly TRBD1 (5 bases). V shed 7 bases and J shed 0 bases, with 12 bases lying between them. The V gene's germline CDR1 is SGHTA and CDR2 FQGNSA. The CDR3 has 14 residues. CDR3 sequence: CASNRQFMNTEAFF. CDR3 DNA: TGTGCCAGCAACCGACAGTTCATGAACACTGAAGCTTTCTTT.

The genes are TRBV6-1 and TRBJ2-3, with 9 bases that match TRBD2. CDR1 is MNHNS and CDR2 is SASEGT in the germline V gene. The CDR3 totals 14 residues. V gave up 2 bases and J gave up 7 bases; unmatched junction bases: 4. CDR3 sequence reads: CASSESLAGNTQYF. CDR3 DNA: TGTGCCAGCAGTGAAAGTCTAGCGGGGAATACGCAGTATTTT.

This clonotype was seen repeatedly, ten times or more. CDR3 in DNA: TGTGCCAGCAGCTTAGTACGGACAGACAATGAGCAGTTCTTC. This translates into CASSLVRTDNEQFF. This rearrangement joins TRBV7-6 to TRBJ2-1; D perhaps matches TRBD1 (6 bases). The CDR3 runs to 14 residues. The germline V gene encodes CDR1 SGHVS and CDR2 FNYEAQ. V was trimmed by 1 base and J by 5 bases, leaving 9 bases between them.

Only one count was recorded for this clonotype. The CDR3 region has the DNA TGTGCCAGCAGCTTGGTCGGGGGGGGACCTCAGTTCTTC. Translation: CASSLVGGGPQFF. The gene calls are TRBV5-4 and TRBJ2-1, with 8 bases matching TRBD2. This CDR3 is 13 amino acids long. Germline V CDR1 and CDR2: SGHNT, YYREEE (reference sequence). V lost 0 bases, J lost 13 bases, and 6 bases stayed unmatched.

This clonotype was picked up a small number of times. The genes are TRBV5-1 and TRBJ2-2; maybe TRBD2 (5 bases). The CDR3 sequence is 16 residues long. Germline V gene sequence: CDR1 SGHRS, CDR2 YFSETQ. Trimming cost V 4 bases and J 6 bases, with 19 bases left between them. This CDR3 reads CASSPDGNGVPGELFF. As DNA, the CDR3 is TGCGCCAGCAGCCCGGACGGAAACGGGGTCCCCGGGGAGCTGTTTTTT.

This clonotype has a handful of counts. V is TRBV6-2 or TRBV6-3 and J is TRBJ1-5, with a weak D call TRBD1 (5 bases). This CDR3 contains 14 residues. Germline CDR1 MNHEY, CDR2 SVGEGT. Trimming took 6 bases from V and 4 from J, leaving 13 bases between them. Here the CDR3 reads CASRMGGNNQPQHF. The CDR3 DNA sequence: TGTGCCAGCAGGATGGGGGGGAATAATCAGCCCCAGCATTTT.

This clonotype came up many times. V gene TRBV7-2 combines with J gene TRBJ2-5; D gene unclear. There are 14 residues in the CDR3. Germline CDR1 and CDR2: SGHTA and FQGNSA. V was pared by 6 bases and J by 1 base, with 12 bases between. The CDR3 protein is CASSPSRAQETQYF. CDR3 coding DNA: TGTGCCAGCAGTCCGTCCCGGGCCCAAGAGACCCAGTACTTC.

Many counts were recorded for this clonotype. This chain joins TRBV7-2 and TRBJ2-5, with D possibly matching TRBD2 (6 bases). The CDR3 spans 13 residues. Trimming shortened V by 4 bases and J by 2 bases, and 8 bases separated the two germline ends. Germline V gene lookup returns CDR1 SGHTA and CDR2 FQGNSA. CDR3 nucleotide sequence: TGTGCCAGCAGCTCTAGCGCGCAAGAGACCCAGTACTTC. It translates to CASSSSAQETQYF.

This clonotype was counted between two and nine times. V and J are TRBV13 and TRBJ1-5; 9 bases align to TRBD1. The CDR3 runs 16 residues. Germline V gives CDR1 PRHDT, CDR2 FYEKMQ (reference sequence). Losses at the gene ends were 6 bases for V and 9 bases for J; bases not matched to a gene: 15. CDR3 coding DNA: TGTGCCAGCAGTCATCCGGGACAGGGTTTCAAGGGGCCCCAGCATTTT. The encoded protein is CASSHPGQGFKGPQHF. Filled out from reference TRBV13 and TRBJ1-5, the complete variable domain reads AAGVIQSPRHLIKEKRETATLKCYPIPRHDTVYWYQQGPGQDPQFLISFYEKMQSDKGSIPDRFSAQQFSDYHSELNMSSLELGDSALYFCASSHPGQGFKGPQHFGDGTRLSIL.

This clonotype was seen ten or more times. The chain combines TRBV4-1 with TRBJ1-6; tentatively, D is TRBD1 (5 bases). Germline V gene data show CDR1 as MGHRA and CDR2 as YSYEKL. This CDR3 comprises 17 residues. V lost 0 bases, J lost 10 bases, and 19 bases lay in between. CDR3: CASSQDQGRERSSPLHF. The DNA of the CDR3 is TGCGCCAGCAGCCAAGATCAGGGCAGGGAAAGATCATCACCCCTCCACTTT.

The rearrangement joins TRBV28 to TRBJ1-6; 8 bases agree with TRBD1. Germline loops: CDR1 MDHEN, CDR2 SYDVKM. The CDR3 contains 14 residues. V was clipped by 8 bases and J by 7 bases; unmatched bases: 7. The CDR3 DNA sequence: TGTGCCAGCGGGGAGGACAGGGTAAATTCACCCCTCCACTTT. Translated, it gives CASGEDRVNSPLHF.

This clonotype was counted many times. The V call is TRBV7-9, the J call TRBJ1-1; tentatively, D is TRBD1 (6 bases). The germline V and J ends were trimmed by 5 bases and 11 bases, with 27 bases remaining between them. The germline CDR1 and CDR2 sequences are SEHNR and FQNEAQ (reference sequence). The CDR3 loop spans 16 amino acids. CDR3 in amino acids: CASSPGAGEDHSAAFF. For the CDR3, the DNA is TGTGCCAGCAGCCCAGGGGCAGGGGAAGACCACTCTGCCGCTTTCTTT.

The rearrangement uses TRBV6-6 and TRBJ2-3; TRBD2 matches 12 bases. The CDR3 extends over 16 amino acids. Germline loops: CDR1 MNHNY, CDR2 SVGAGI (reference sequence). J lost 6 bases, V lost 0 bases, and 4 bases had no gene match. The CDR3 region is CASSYSRTSGADTQYF. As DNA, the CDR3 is TGTGCCAGCAGTTACTCCCGGACTAGCGGGGCGGATACGCAGTATTTT.

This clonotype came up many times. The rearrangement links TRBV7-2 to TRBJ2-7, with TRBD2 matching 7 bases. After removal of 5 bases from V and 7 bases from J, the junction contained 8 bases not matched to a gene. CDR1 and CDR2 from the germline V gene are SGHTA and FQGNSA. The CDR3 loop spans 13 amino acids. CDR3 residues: CASSPGLRREQYF. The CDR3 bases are TGTGCCAGCAGCCCGGGACTACGTCGGGAGCAGTACTTC.

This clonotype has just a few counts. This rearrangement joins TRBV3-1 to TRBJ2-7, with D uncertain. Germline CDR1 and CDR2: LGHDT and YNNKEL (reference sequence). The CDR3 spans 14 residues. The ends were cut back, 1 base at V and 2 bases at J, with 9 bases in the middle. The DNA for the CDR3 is TGTGCCAGCAGCCAAGCTACTCGCGCCTACGAGCAGTACTTC. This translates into CASSQATRAYEQYF.

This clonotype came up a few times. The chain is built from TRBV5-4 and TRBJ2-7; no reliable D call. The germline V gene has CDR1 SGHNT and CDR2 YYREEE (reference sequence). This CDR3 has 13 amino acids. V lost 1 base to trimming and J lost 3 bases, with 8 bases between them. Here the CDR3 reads CASSLSSNYEQYF. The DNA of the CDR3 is TGTGCCAGCAGCTTGTCATCTAACTACGAGCAGTACTTC.

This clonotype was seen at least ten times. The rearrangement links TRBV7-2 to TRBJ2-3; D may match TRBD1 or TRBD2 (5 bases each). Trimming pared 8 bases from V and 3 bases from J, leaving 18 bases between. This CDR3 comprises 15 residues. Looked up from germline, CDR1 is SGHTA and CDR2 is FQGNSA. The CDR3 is CASAGRDVGTDTQYF. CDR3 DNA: TGTGCCAGCGCGGGCAGGGATGTCGGTACAGATACGCAGTATTTT.

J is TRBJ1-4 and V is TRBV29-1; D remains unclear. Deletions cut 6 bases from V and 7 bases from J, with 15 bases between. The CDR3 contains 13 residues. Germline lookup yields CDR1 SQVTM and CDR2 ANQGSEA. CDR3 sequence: CSVRGRAGEKLFF. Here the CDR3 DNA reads TGCAGCGTCCGGGGTAGGGCGGGTGAAAAACTGTTTTTT.

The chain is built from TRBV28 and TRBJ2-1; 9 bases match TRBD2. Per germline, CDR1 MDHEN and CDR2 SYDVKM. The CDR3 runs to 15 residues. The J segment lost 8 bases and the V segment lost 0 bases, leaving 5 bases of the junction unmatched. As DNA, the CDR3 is TGTGCCAGCAGTTTATGGTCTAGCGGGAATGATGAGCAGTTCTTC. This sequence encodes CASSLWSSGNDEQFF. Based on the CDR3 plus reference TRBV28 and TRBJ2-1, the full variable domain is DVKVTQSSRYLVKRTGEKVFLECVQDMDHENMFWYRQDPGLGLRLIYFSYDVKMKEKGDIPEGYSVSREKKERFSLILESASTNQTSMYLCASSLWSSGNDEQFFGPGTRLTVL.

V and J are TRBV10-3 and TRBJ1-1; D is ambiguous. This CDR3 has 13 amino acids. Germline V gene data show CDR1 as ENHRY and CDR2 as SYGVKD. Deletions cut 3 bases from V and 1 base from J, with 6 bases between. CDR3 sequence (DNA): TGTGCCATCAGTGATTTCAGGAACACTGAAGCTTTCTTT. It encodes CAISDFRNTEAFF.

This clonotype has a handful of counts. DNA for the CDR3: TGTGCCATCAGTGAGATCGGGCCTTATAGCAATCAGCCCCAGCATTTT. It encodes CAISEIGPYSNQPQHF. The rearrangement links TRBV10-3 to TRBJ1-5; no clear D. Germline loops: CDR1 ENHRY, CDR2 SYGVKD. Between the trimmed V and J ends, which lost 2 bases and 0 bases, there was a span of 11 bases. The CDR3 loop spans 16 amino acids.

This CDR3 is CASSFRQQNTEAFF. The DNA of the CDR3 is TGCGCCAGCAGCTTTCGACAGCAGAACACTGAAGCTTTCTTT. This sequence joins TRBV4-3 and TRBJ1-1; D is perhaps TRBD1 (5 bases). Trimming pared 5 bases from V and 1 base from J, leaving 11 bases between. Germline V lookup: CDR1 LGHNA, CDR2 YSLEER. The CDR3 runs 14 residues.

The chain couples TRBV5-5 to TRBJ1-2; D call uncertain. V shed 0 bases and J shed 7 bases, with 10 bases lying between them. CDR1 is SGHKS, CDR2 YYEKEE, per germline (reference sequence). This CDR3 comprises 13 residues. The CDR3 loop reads CASSLAPMGGYTF. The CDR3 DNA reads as TGTGCCAGCAGCTTGGCCCCTATGGGTGGCTACACCTTC. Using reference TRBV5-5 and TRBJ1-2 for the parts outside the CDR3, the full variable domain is DAGVTQSPTHLIKTRGQQVTLRCSPISGHKSVSWYQQVLGQGPQFIFQYYEKEERGRGNFPDRFSARQFPNYSSELNVNALLLGDSALYLCASSLAPMGGYTFGSGTRLTVV.